What follows are 27 T cell receptor beta chains derived from one specimen sequenced in a study of T cell responses to AZD1222 COVID-19 vaccine. Here immunoSEQ multiplex PCR was the method, and the copy in TCRdb shows in-frame clones only, minus some. The sample lists approximately 150,000 clones; 92% were seen once. Sequences were derived from peripheral blood, sampled on day 0 of AZD1222 vaccination. These TCRs come from an adult in good health.

The V and J genes are TRBV4-3 and TRBJ1-2; 7 nucleotides line up with TRBD1. The CDR3 extends over 15 amino acids. CDR1 LGHNA and CDR2 YSLEER come from the germline V gene. Germline trimming cut 1 base from V and 8 bases from J; bases unmatched to any gene: 10. CDR3 bases: TGCGCCAGCAGCCAAGCCCTATTGACAGGGCAGGGCTACACCTTC. It codes for CASSQALLTGQGYTF.

A single count supports this clone. The chain uses TRBV9 and TRBJ2-1; maybe TRBD2 (6 bases). This CDR3 spans 15 amino acids. Germline CDR1 SGDLS, CDR2 YYNGEE. Trimming cost V 0 bases and J 6 bases, with 13 bases left between them. The CDR3 loop reads CASSVVSGPSNEQFF. CDR3 DNA: TGTGCCAGCAGCGTAGTAAGCGGGCCGTCCAATGAGCAGTTCTTC.

V usage is TRBV7-8 and J usage is TRBJ1-5, with unresolved D. Trimming left V 1 base short and J 4 bases short, with 8 bases between. The CDR3 consists of 14 residues. The germline gives CDR1 SGHVS, CDR2 FQNEAQ. CDR3 protein: CASSLGSANQPQHF. DNA for the CDR3: TGTGCCAGCAGCTTAGGGTCTGCAAATCAGCCCCAGCATTTT.

The chain is built from TRBV6-5 and TRBJ1-2; 9 nucleotides align to TRBD1. CDR1 is MNHEY, CDR2 SVGAGI, per germline. Unmatched junction bases numbered 5, after V lost 4 bases and J lost 2 bases. CDR3 size: 15 residues. CDR3 residues: CASSSGGQGNYGYTF. The CDR3, as DNA: TGTGCCAGCAGTTCCGGGGGACAGGGCAACTATGGCTACACCTTC.

The chain uses TRBV5-1 and TRBJ1-1; D is perhaps TRBD1 (6 bases). V was shortened by 4 bases and J by 1 base, with 11 bases between the two germline ends. Germline V gene lookup returns CDR1 SGHRS and CDR2 YFSETQ. CDR3 size: 14 residues. CDR3 in amino acids: CASSKLTGNTEAFF. The CDR3 bases are TGCGCCAGCAGCAAGCTGACAGGGAACACTGAAGCTTTCTTT.

The J gene is TRBJ1-4, the V gene TRBV28; 11 bases match TRBD1. V trimming: 0 bases; J trimming: 6 bases; junction bases outside the gene matches: 6. The germline CDR1 and CDR2 sequences are MDHEN and SYDVKM. The CDR3 sequence is 17 residues long. In DNA form, the CDR3 reads TGTGCCAGCAGTTTATGGGGACCGGGACAGGGGGATGAAAAACTGTTTTTT. Protein sequence: CASSLWGPGQGDEKLFF.

The chain is built from TRBV30 and TRBJ2-7; D not resolved. V dropped 3 bases and J dropped 3 bases, with 15 bases sitting between them. CDR3 length: 14 residues. Germline V gene sequence: CDR1 GTSNPN, CDR2 SVGIG (reference sequence). CDR3 residues: CAWSAGRGVYEQYF. The CDR3 coding sequence is TGTGCCTGGAGCGCCGGACGCGGTGTCTACGAGCAGTACTTC.

The genes are TRBV9 and TRBJ1-2, with D perhaps matching TRBD1 (6 bases). This CDR3 spans 14 amino acids. V was cut by 6 bases and J by 2 bases, with 14 bases left in between. CDR1 SGDLS and CDR2 YYNGEE come from the germline V gene. CDR3 sequence reads: CASTPPTGNYGYTF. The CDR3, as DNA: TGTGCCAGCACTCCCCCGACAGGAAACTATGGCTACACCTTC. Complete variable domain (other parts from reference TRBV9 and TRBJ1-2): DSGVTQTPKHLITATGQRVTLRCSPRSGDLSVYWYQQSLDQGLQFLIQYYNGEERAKGNILERFSAQQFPDLHSELNLSSLELGDSALYFCASTPPTGNYGYTFGSGTRLTVV.

The chain is built from TRBV24-1 and TRBJ2-5; D is possibly TRBD2 (6 bases). Germline assignment: CDR1 KGHDR and CDR2 SFDVKD. The V end lost 4 bases, the J end lost 5 bases, and 13 bases lay between the germline ends. The length of the CDR3 is 14 residues. Here the CDR3 DNA reads TGTGCCACCAGTGACCGGGACTCGAGGGAGACCCAGTACTTC. It specifies CATSDRDSRETQYF.

V and J are TRBV4-1 and TRBJ1-4; the D gene is possibly TRBD1 (5 bases). Trimming pared 1 base from V and 8 bases from J, leaving 20 bases between. This CDR3 is built from 17 residues. Germline CDR1 and CDR2: MGHRA and YSYEKL. The CDR3: CASSQVSEGRLREKLFF. CDR3 DNA sequence: TGCGCCAGCAGCCAAGTTTCCGAGGGGAGGCTGCGGGAAAAACTGTTTTTT.

V is TRBV7-3 and J is TRBJ1-2; 8 bases agree with TRBD1. This CDR3 has 16 residues. V was clipped by 2 bases and J by 5 bases; unmatched bases: 10. The germline V gene encodes CDR1 SGHTA and CDR2 FQGTGA. The CDR3 loop reads CASSLGQGASGYGYTF. DNA of the CDR3: TGTGCCAGCAGCTTAGGGCAGGGGGCGAGTGGTTATGGCTACACCTTC.

In its sample, this clone was seen once. V is TRBV15 and J is TRBJ1-2; 10 bases are a match to TRBD1. CDR3 length: 16 amino acids. Trimming took 5 bases from V and 0 from J; bases not matched to a gene: 6. Looked up from germline, CDR1 is LNHNV and CDR2 is YYDKDF (reference sequence). CDR3 residues: CATSWGQGISNYGYTF. The DNA of the CDR3 is TGTGCCACCAGCTGGGGACAGGGGATTTCTAACTATGGCTACACCTTC. Full variable domain (outside the CDR3, taken from reference TRBV15 and TRBJ1-2): DAMVIQNPRYQVTQFGKPVTLSCSQTLNHNVMYWYQQKSSQAPKLLFHYYDKDFNNEADTPDNFQSRRPNTSFCFLDIRSPGLGDTAMYLCATSWGQGISNYGYTFGSGTRLTVV.

The rearrangement links TRBV7-9 to TRBJ1-1, with 7 bases that match TRBD1. Per the germline V gene, CDR1 is SEHNR and CDR2 is FQNEAQ (reference sequence). The CDR3 has 13 residues. The V gene end was trimmed by 3 bases and the J gene end by 4 bases; junction bases not matched to a gene: 2. The CDR3 is CASSFGDSTEAFF. CDR3 DNA: TGTGCCAGCAGCTTTGGGGACAGCACTGAAGCTTTCTTT. The entire variable domain, with the rest obtained from reference TRBV7-9 and TRBJ1-1, is as follows: DTGVSQNPRHKITKRGQNVTFRCDPISEHNRLYWYRQTLGQGPEFLTYFQNEAQLEKSRLLSDRFSAERPKGSFSTLEIQRTEQGDSAMYLCASSFGDSTEAFFGQGTRLTVV.

This chain connects TRBV3-1 (or the pseudogene TRBV3-2) to TRBJ2-2; no reliable D call. With 0 bases removed from V and 6 bases from J, the gap between germline ends came to 5 bases. From germline, CDR1 is LGHDT and CDR2 YNNKEL (reference sequence). The length of the CDR3 is 13 residues. The CDR3 is CASSQDFSGELFF. In DNA form, the CDR3 reads TGTGCCAGCAGCCAAGATTTTTCCGGGGAGCTGTTTTTT.

The rearrangement joins TRBV7-2 to TRBJ2-2; no clear D. The V gene's germline CDR1 is SGHTA and CDR2 FQGNSA. Trimming cost V 3 bases and J 1 base, with 6 bases left between them. CDR3 size: 14 residues. The CDR3 protein is CASSFSGNTGELFF. CDR3 DNA sequence: TGTGCCAGCAGCTTCTCGGGGAACACCGGGGAGCTGTTTTTT. The full variable domain, in which reference TRBV7-2 and TRBJ2-2 provide the parts outside the CDR3, is GAGVSQSPSNKVTEKGKDVELRCDPISGHTALYWYRQSLGQGLEFLIYFQGNSAPDKSGLPSDRFSAERTGGSVSTLTIQRTQQEDSAVYLCASSFSGNTGELFFGEGSRLTVL.

In its sample, this clone was seen once. In nucleotides, the CDR3 is TGTGCCAGCAGGGATACAATGAACACTGAAGCTTTCTTT. Translated, it gives CASRDTMNTEAFF. The rearrangement joins TRBV25-1 to TRBJ1-1; D gene uncertain. The CDR3 spans 13 residues. The ends were cut back, 6 bases at V and 0 bases at J, with 8 bases in the middle. The germline gives CDR1 MGHDK, CDR2 SYGVNS. Based on the CDR3 plus reference TRBV25-1 and TRBJ1-1, the full variable domain is EADIYQTPRYLVIGTGKKITLECSQTMGHDKMYWYQQDPGMELHLIHYSYGVNSTEKGDLSSESTVSRIRTEHFPLTLESARPSHTSQYLCASRDTMNTEAFFGQGTRLTVV.

The chain joins TRBV3-1 (or the pseudogene TRBV3-2) to TRBJ2-6; D gene uncertain. Trimming removed 4 bases at V and 2 bases at J, with 15 bases between. Germline CDR1 reads LGHDT; CDR2 reads YNNKEL (reference sequence). The CDR3 extends over 17 amino acids. The CDR3 DNA sequence: TGTGCCAGCAGCCCTCTCTCCCTGGGCGCTGGGGCCAACGTCCTGACTTTC. It translates to CASSPLSLGAGANVLTF.

Regarding this clone: At one end the junction does not follow the germline gene, possibly because of a read error. The rearrangement joins TRBV12-5 to TRBJ2-3, with D hard to call. This CDR3 spans 12 amino acids. CDR1 LGHNT and CDR2 FRNRAP come from the germline V gene. The CDR3 region has the DNA TGTGCTAGTGGTTTAGGTCCCGATACACAGTATTTT. It codes for CASGLGPDTQYF.

The V and J genes are TRBV24-1 and TRBJ2-7; tentative D call: TRBD1 (5 bases). The CDR3 contains 13 residues. From germline, CDR1 is KGHDR and CDR2 SFDVKD. V lost 6 bases to trimming and J lost 4 bases, with 12 bases between them. This CDR3 is CATSRGAGYEQYF. DNA for the CDR3: TGTGCCACCAGTAGGGGCGCCGGGTACGAGCAGTACTTC.

The chain uses TRBV6-5 and TRBJ1-2; TRBD1 matches at 7 bases. Germline values: CDR1 MNHEY, CDR2 SVGAGI. The CDR3 consists of 15 residues. Trimming removed 5 bases from V and 8 bases from J; junction bases left unmatched: 14. CDR3 amino acids: CASSQTGIGGSGYTF. The CDR3 nucleotides read TGTGCCAGCAGTCAGACAGGGATTGGAGGCTCAGGCTACACCTTC.

V usage is TRBV7-2 and J usage is TRBJ2-2, with TRBD2 matching 15 bases. The CDR3 totals 19 residues. Germline V lookup: CDR1 SGHTA, CDR2 FQGNSA. V lost 1 base and J lost 6; bases outside the gene matches: 9. The CDR3 DNA reads as TGTGCCAGCAGCTTAGTCGGACTAGCGGGAGGGTATCGGGCCGGGGAGCTGTTTTTT. It specifies CASSLVGLAGGYRAGELFF.

This chain uses TRBV7-2 with TRBJ1-5; no definite D call. V lost 5 bases and J lost 2, with 10 bases in between. The CDR3 sequence is 14 residues long. Germline V gene sequence: CDR1 SGHTA, CDR2 FQGNSA. The CDR3 sequence: CASSANGGNQPQHF. As DNA, the CDR3 is TGTGCCAGCAGCGCGAACGGGGGCAATCAGCCCCAGCATTTT.

The gene calls are TRBV28 and TRBJ2-7; possibly TRBD1 or TRBD2 for D (6 bases each). Germline values: CDR1 MDHEN, CDR2 SYDVKM. V was trimmed by 4 bases and J by 3 bases, leaving 16 bases between them. The CDR3 extends over 15 amino acids. The CDR3 reads CASSSLVQGGYEQYF. CDR3 coding DNA: TGTGCCAGCAGTTCCCTAGTACAGGGAGGCTACGAGCAGTACTTC.

The chain employs TRBV28 and TRBJ2-6; D not certain. V lost 8 bases and J 3 bases, leaving 14 bases between the germline ends. Germline CDR1 and CDR2: MDHEN and SYDVKM. The CDR3 is 15 residues long. CDR3 loop: CASSLPDGGANVLTF. CDR3 DNA: TGTGCCAGCTCCCTCCCCGACGGTGGGGCCAACGTCCTGACTTTC.

The chain joins TRBV6-2 or TRBV6-3 to TRBJ1-1, with 10 bases that match TRBD1. Germline V gives CDR1 MNHEY, CDR2 SVGEGT. The CDR3 is 13 amino acids. The ends lost 0 bases at V and 10 bases at J; junction bases unmatched: 2. The CDR3 here is CASSYSDRGPAFF. DNA for the CDR3: TGTGCCAGCAGTTACTCTGACAGGGGGCCAGCTTTCTTT.

This chain links TRBV2 with TRBJ1-2; D uncertain. The V gene lost 8 bases and the J gene lost 3 bases, with 25 bases spanning the gap. Germline assignment: CDR1 SNHLY and CDR2 FYNNEI. CDR3 length equals 17 residues. Here the CDR3 reads CASDGNRKATGDYGYTF. CDR3 coding DNA: TGTGCCAGCGATGGAAACCGAAAAGCTACTGGGGACTATGGCTACACCTTC.

The chain is built from TRBV2 and TRBJ1-1; TRBD1 is a possible D gene (6 bases). The CDR3 consists of 15 residues. The V gene lost 6 bases and the J gene lost 2 bases, with 16 bases spanning the gap. CDR1 and CDR2 (germline): SNHLY, FYNNEI. The CDR3 is CASRRQVGTNTEAFF. Here the CDR3 DNA reads TGTGCCAGCAGGAGACAGGTGGGGACAAACACTGAAGCTTTCTTT.